The TCR beta chain described here comes from a study of control samples from healthy donors and cancer patients. The CDR3 totals 13 residues. The V gene's germline CDR1 is SGHTA and CDR2 FQGTGA. V lost 6 bases and J 0 bases, leaving 5 bases between the germline ends. Here immunoSEQ multiplex PCR was the method, and the copy in TCRdb shows in-frame clones only, minus some. The data contain 130,000 or so clones, 80% to 90% of them singletons. This TCR was sampled from a man aged 40-49 years in good health. The chain uses TRBV7-3 and TRBJ2-2; no definite D call. Specimen: blood. CDR3 sequence reads: CASRTTNTGELFF. In nucleotides, the CDR3 is TGTGCCAGCAGGACAACGAACACCGGGGAGCTGTTTTTT. The full variable domain, in which reference TRBV7-3 and TRBJ2-2 provide the parts outside the CDR3, is GAGVSQTPSNKVTEKGKYVELRCDPISGHTALYWYRQSLGQGPEFLIYFQGTGAADDSGLPNDRFFAVRPEGSVSTLKIQRTERGDSAVYLCASRTTNTGELFFGEGSRLTVL.